The T cell receptor beta chain described here comes from a study of identical twins. This clonotype was found a few times. Its antigen is still unknown. Donors uniformly comprised healthy Caucasians. TCRdb fed the 5' RACE reads into MiXCR, producing one record per CDR3 protein. This sample has approximately 1.8 million distinct CDR3 sequences, with 25% to 35% found just once. Study results and limitations: Cross-sectional statistics underpinned the conclusions; the same donors were not followed. There was more out-of-frame TCR alpha sharing in monozygotic twins than models estimated.

The sequencing sample was made of cord blood. This sequence was found in a newborn girl in good health.

CDR3 sequence: CAISPDREKRNEQFF. CDR3 coding DNA: TGTGCCATCAGTCCGGACAGGGAGAAGAGGAATGAGCAGTTCTTC. The chain recombines TRBV10-3 with TRBJ2-1; TRBD1 agrees at 8 bases. V dropped 5 bases and J dropped 7; count of bases not matched to a gene: 10. CDR3 length: 15 residues. Germline CDR1 reads ENHRY; CDR2 reads SYGVKD.